Below are 3 T cell receptor beta chains sequenced from a single sample in a study of blood T cell repertoires in COVID-19. Sequencing was performed with immunoSEQ multiplex PCR; in TCRdb, only in-frame clones are kept and a portion is missing. This repertoire shows fewer than 150,000 clones, roughly 80% found once; its top ten account for 2.5%. The sequenced material came from peripheral blood. The receptors were gathered from a man in his fifties or sixties with acute or convalescent COVID-19.

This chain joins TRBV7-6 and TRBJ2-1; 12 nucleotides line up with TRBD2. The CDR3 runs to 16 residues. The V gene end was trimmed by 4 bases and the J gene end by 4 bases; junction bases not matched to a gene: 5. CDR1 SGHVS and CDR2 FNYEAQ come from the germline V gene. CDR3 nucleotides: TGTGCCAGCAGCTCTTTCGGGACTAGCGGGTACAATGAGCAGTTCTTC. This encodes CASSSFGTSGYNEQFF.

The chain uses TRBV11-2 and TRBJ2-3, with D perhaps TRBD1 (6 bases). In germline, CDR1 is SGHAT, CDR2 FQNNGV. Trimming stripped 3 bases from V and 4 bases from J, with 14 bases between. The CDR3 is 15 residues long. CDR3 amino acids: CASSFPTGVPDTQYF. In DNA, the CDR3 is TGTGCCAGCAGCTTTCCGACAGGTGTTCCAGATACGCAGTATTTT. Supplemented by reference TRBV11-2 and TRBJ2-3, the full variable domain reads EAGVAQSPRYKIIEKRQSVAFWCNPISGHATLYWYQQILGQGPKLLIQFQNNGVVDDSQLPKDRFSAERLKGVDSTLKIQPAKLEDSAVYLCASSFPTGVPDTQYFGPGTRLTVL.

The chain employs TRBV15 and TRBJ2-5, with D possibly matching TRBD2 (6 bases). The V gene lost 0 bases and the J gene lost 5 bases, with 13 bases spanning the gap. Germline assignment: CDR1 LNHNV and CDR2 YYDKDF (reference sequence). The CDR3 is 15 residues long. Here the CDR3 DNA reads TGTGCCACCAGCAGAGATCGCGGGGCTTTGGAGACCCAGTACTTC. Its protein is CATSRDRGALETQYF.